The 6 T cell receptor beta chains reported below all come from one sample, sequenced in a study of control samples from healthy donors and cancer patients. Assay: immunoSEQ multiplex PCR; the TCRdb copy retains only in-frame clones and omits some. The sample has approximately 170,000 clones, 90% to 95% seen once. The sequenced sample consisted of blood. These TCRs come from a man younger than 40 in good health.

This chain uses TRBV3-1 (or the pseudogene TRBV3-2) with TRBJ2-7; D perhaps matches TRBD2 (6 bases). Germline CDR1 and CDR2: LGHDT and YNNKEL (reference sequence). The length of the CDR3 is 15 residues. The V end lost 3 bases, the J end lost 1 base, and 13 bases lay between the germline ends. CDR3 bases: TGTGCCAGCAGCCACCGAACCCGGGGGTCCTACGAGCAGTACTTC. Translation gives CASSHRTRGSYEQYF.

This clone was recorded once. The chain has TRBV10-2 and TRBJ2-1; TRBD2 matches 10 bases. Losses at the gene ends were 8 bases for V and 7 bases for J; bases not matched to a gene: 8. Germline CDR1 reads WSHSY; CDR2 reads SAAADI. CDR3 length: 14 amino acids. The CDR3 DNA is TGCGCCAGCGCGAGCGGGGGGGTTATTAATGAGCAGTTCTTC. This codes for CASASGGVINEQFF.

The chain uses TRBV4-1 and TRBJ2-7; a possible D gene is TRBD2 (5 bases). CDR3 size: 15 residues. Trimming removed 0 bases at V and 2 bases at J, with 11 bases between. The V gene's germline CDR1 is MGHRA and CDR2 YSYEKL. The CDR3 nucleotides read TGCGCCAGCAGCCAAGATCTAGCAGGCACCTACGAGCAGTACTTC. It is translated as CASSQDLAGTYEQYF.

The gene calls are TRBV27 and TRBJ1-5; D gene uncertain. This CDR3 region has 12 residues. The V and J ends lost 6 bases and 4 bases respectively, with 7 bases between them. CDR1 and CDR2 (germline): MNHEY, SMNVEV (reference sequence). CDR3 nucleotide sequence: TGTGCCAGCAGAAGTAGGAATCAGCCCCAGCATTTT. It codes for CASRSRNQPQHF.

The V and J genes are TRBV3-1 (or the pseudogene TRBV3-2) and TRBJ1-5; D might be TRBD1 (5 bases). V gave up 1 base and J gave up 0 bases, with 16 bases separating them. This CDR3 is 18 amino acids long. The germline CDR1 and CDR2 sequences are LGHDT and YNNKEL (reference sequence). The CDR3 coding sequence is TGTGCCAGCAGCCAAGCTCCCCCCGGGACGGTTAGCAATCAGCCCCAGCATTTT. Translated: CASSQAPPGTVSNQPQHF.

The rearrangement uses TRBV2 and TRBJ2-1; perhaps TRBD2 as D (6 bases). V dropped 1 base and J dropped 4 bases, with 11 bases sitting between them. The CDR3 consists of 15 residues. Looked up from germline, CDR1 is SNHLY and CDR2 is FYNNEI. The CDR3 sequence: CASSEVAEMYNEQFF. The CDR3 DNA follows: TGTGCCAGCAGTGAAGTAGCGGAGATGTACAATGAGCAGTTCTTC.